Presented here are 16 T cell receptor beta chains from one specimen sequenced in a study of blood T cell repertoires in COVID-19. The method was immunoSEQ multiplex PCR; TCRdb's version includes in-frame clones alone and lacks a portion of them. The data contain around 300,000 clones, around 90% of them singletons. The sample comprised PBMCs or T cells enriched from blood (not recorded which). These receptors were collected from a woman between 35 and 50 years old who had recovered from COVID-19.

The chain has TRBV5-1 and TRBJ1-1; D is uncertain. V shed 0 bases and J shed 5 bases, with 11 bases lying between them. Germline loops: CDR1 SGHRS, CDR2 YFSETQ. This CDR3 comprises 14 residues. The CDR3 is CASSLVGWETEAFF. CDR3 coding DNA: TGCGCCAGCAGCTTGGTTGGGTGGGAGACTGAAGCTTTCTTT. Drawing the rest from reference TRBV5-1 and TRBJ1-1, the complete variable domain is KAGVTQTPRYLIKTRGQQVTLSCSPISGHRSVSWYQQTPGQGLQFLFEYFSETQRNKGNFPGRFSGRQFSNSRSEMNVSTLELGDSALYLCASSLVGWETEAFFGQGTRLTVV.

This chain uses TRBV29-1 with TRBJ1-1, with unresolved D. Germline loops: CDR1 SQVTM, CDR2 ANQGSEA. This CDR3 spans 12 amino acids. V lost 5 bases and J lost 0, with 7 bases in between. CDR3 protein: CSVLYMNTEAFF. The CDR3 DNA reads as TGCAGCGTTCTGTACATGAACACTGAAGCTTTCTTT.

The chain couples TRBV5-1 to TRBJ2-1; 9 bases match TRBD1. The germline V gene has CDR1 SGHRS and CDR2 YFSETQ. After removal of 4 bases from V and 0 bases from J, the junction contained 2 bases not matched to a gene. There are 15 residues in the CDR3. CDR3: CASSTGGRSYNEQFF. The CDR3 DNA reads TGCGCCAGCAGCACAGGGGGCCGCTCCTACAATGAGCAGTTCTTC.

The gene calls are TRBV5-1 and TRBJ1-3, with 8 positions matching TRBD1. Germline trimming cut 5 bases from V and 2 bases from J; bases unmatched to any gene: 9. The germline V gene has CDR1 SGHRS and CDR2 YFSETQ. The CDR3 spans 16 residues. In nucleotides, the CDR3 is TGCGCCAGCAGAAGGGACGGACAGGGAGCTGGAAACACCATATATTTT. It translates to CASRRDGQGAGNTIYF.

The V and J genes are TRBV11-2 and TRBJ1-1; no firm D call. The V end was cut by 5 bases, the J end by 0 bases, with 13 bases between. Germline CDR1 is SGHAT and CDR2 is FQNNGV. The CDR3 length is 15 residues. CDR3 DNA: TGTGCCAGCAGCCCTCGCCAGGCCCTGAACACTGAAGCTTTCTTT. Its protein is CASSPRQALNTEAFF.

The chain joins TRBV10-3 to TRBJ2-3; TRBD1 agrees at 7 bases. V shed 6 bases and J 8 bases; nucleotides not matched to a gene: 5. Germline V CDR1 and CDR2: ENHRY, SYGVKD. The length of the CDR3 is 12 residues. CDR3 sequence: CAISAQGVTQYF. The CDR3 DNA follows: TGTGCCATCAGCGCCCAGGGGGTTACGCAGTATTTT.

The chain links TRBV19 to TRBJ1-5; 7 bases map to TRBD1. Per the germline V gene, CDR1 is LNHDA and CDR2 is SQIVND (reference sequence). J lost 7 bases, V lost 8 bases, and 5 bases had no gene match. The CDR3 extends over 12 amino acids. The CDR3 DNA follows: TGTGCCAGTCAGACAGGGATGCAGCCCCAGCATTTT. Translation: CASQTGMQPQHF.

The V call is TRBV5-1, the J call TRBJ2-1; 7 bases line up with TRBD2. The germline gives CDR1 SGHRS, CDR2 YFSETQ. Unmatched junction bases numbered 7, after V lost 0 bases and J lost 7 bases. The CDR3 has 15 amino acids. The DNA of the CDR3 is TGCGCCAGCAGCTTGGAAGTAGCGGGTCTGAATGAGCAGTTCTTC. It encodes CASSLEVAGLNEQFF.

V and J are TRBV11-2 and TRBJ1-1; TRBD1 might be the D (6 bases). The germline V gene encodes CDR1 SGHAT and CDR2 FQNNGV. This CDR3 spans 14 amino acids. V lost 5 bases to trimming and J lost 1 base, with 11 bases between them. This chain's CDR3 is CASSQGGRNTEAFF. CDR3 sequence (DNA): TGTGCCAGCAGCCAAGGGGGAAGGAACACTGAAGCTTTCTTT.

The chain combines TRBV6-2 or TRBV6-3 with TRBJ1-1; D is unclear. Germline values: CDR1 MNHEY, CDR2 SVGEGT. There are 16 residues in the CDR3. The V end lost 2 bases, the J end lost 1 base, and 14 bases lay between the germline ends. CDR3 amino acids: CASSYRIGRENTEAFF. The CDR3 bases are TGTGCCAGCAGTTACCGGATTGGTCGGGAGAACACTGAAGCTTTCTTT.

This clone was counted a few times. Other DNA sequences in this sample translate to the same CDR3. The chain combines TRBV30 with TRBJ2-2; unclear D gene. The CDR3 is made up of 14 amino acids. With 0 bases removed from V and 1 base from J, the gap between germline ends came to 6 bases. Germline CDR1 and CDR2: GTSNPN and SVGIG (reference sequence). CDR3 amino acids: CAWSVSRNTGELFF. CDR3 sequence (DNA): TGTGCCTGGAGTGTTAGCAGGAACACCGGGGAGCTGTTTTTT.

The rearrangement uses TRBV6-5 and TRBJ2-6; D may be TRBD1 (6 bases). CDR3 size: 15 residues. V lost 7 bases and J lost 2, with 12 bases in between. Per germline, CDR1 MNHEY and CDR2 SVGAGI. The DNA of the CDR3 is TGTGCCAGCAAGGGGGATTCTACTGGGGCCAACGTCCTGACTTTC. Its protein is CASKGDSTGANVLTF.

The CDR3 loop is CASSVATLRNTGELFF. As DNA, the CDR3 is TGTGCCAGCAGCGTAGCTACGTTGCGGAACACCGGGGAGCTGTTTTTT. The V call is TRBV9, the J call TRBJ2-2; D gene uncertain. The CDR3 is 16 amino acids. V shed 0 bases and J shed 1 base, with 10 bases lying between them. CDR1 is SGDLS and CDR2 is YYNGEE in the germline V gene.

The chain is built from TRBV27 and TRBJ2-7; 8 nucleotides match TRBD1. The CDR3 length is 13 residues. The ends lost 6 bases at V and 5 bases at J; junction bases unmatched: 6. Germline values: CDR1 MNHEY, CDR2 SMNVEV (reference sequence). CDR3 region: CASRNTGGNEQYF. The CDR3, as DNA: TGTGCCAGCAGGAATACAGGGGGGAACGAGCAGTACTTC.

The CDR3 is CASSYYRDTSNEKLFF. The CDR3 nucleotides are TGTGCCAGCAGTTACTATAGGGACACTTCTAATGAAAAACTGTTTTTT. The J gene is TRBJ1-4, the V gene TRBV6-5, with D possibly matching TRBD1 (6 bases). This CDR3 is built from 16 residues. The V end lost 1 base, the J end lost 3 bases, and 12 bases lay between the germline ends. Germline-derived CDR1 and CDR2 are MNHEY and SVGAGI.

This chain uses TRBV3-1 (or the pseudogene TRBV3-2) with TRBJ1-2, with D perhaps matching TRBD1 (6 bases). Trimming removed 3 bases at V and 4 bases at J, with 15 bases between. CDR3 size: 15 residues. Germline CDR1 LGHDT, CDR2 YNNKEL (reference sequence). The CDR3: CASSQGGGSVYGYTF. CDR3 sequence (DNA): TGTGCCAGCAGCCAGGGGGGGGGCTCAGTCTATGGCTACACCTTC.